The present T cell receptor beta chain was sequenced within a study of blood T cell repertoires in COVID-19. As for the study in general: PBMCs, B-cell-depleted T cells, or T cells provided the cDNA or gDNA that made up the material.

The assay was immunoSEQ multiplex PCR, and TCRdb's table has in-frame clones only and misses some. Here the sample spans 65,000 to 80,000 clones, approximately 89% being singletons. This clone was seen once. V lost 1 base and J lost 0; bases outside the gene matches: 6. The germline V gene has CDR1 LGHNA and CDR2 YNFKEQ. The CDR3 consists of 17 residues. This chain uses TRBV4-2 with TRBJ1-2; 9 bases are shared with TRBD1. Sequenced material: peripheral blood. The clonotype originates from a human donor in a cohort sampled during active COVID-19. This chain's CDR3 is CASSQVGTGLANYGYTF. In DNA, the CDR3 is TGTGCCAGCAGCCAAGTAGGGACAGGGTTAGCTAACTATGGCTACACCTTC.